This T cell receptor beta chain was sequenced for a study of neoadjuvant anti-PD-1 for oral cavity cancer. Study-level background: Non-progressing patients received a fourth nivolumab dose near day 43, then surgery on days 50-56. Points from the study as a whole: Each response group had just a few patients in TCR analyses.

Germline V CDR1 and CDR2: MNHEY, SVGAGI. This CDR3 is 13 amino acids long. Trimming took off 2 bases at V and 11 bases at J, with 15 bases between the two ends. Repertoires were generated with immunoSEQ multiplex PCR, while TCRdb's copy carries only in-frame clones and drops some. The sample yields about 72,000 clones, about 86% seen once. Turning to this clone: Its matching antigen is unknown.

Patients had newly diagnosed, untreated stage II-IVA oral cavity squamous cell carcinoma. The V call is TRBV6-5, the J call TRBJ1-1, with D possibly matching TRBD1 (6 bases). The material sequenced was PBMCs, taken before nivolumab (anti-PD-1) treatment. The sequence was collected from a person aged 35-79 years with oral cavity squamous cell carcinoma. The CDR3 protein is CASSYQTGLEAFF. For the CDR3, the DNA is TGTGCCAGCAGTTACCAGACAGGCCTTGAGGCTTTCTTT.